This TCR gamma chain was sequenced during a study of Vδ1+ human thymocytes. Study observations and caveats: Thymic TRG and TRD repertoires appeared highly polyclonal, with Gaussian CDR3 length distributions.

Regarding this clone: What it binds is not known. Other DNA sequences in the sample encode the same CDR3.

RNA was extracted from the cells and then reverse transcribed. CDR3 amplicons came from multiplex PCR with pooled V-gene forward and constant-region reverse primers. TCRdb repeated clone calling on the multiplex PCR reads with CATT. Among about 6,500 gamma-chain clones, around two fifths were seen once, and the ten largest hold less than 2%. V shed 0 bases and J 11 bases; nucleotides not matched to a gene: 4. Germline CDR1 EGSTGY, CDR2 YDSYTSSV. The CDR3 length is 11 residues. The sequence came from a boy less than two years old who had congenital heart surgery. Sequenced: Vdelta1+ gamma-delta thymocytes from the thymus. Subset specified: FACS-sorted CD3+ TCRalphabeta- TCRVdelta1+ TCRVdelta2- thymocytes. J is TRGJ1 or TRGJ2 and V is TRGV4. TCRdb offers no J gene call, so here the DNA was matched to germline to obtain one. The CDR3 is CATWDGRQKLF. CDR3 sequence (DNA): TGTGCCACCTGGGATGGGCGGCAGAAACTCTTT.